This TCR beta chain came from a study of T cell repertoires in aging, cancer and after chemotherapy. Across the study: Healthy donor repertoires were recorded over several months to years and showed clear clonal overlap. Study results and limitations: Median generation probability rose over the chemotherapy interval in each cancer cohort, suggesting rebound thymic output.

Concerning this clonotype itself: No antigen is known for it. A much larger clone lies one base from this, so it may be a read error.

Rearranged V-D-J TRB sequences were amplified with a mixed TRB-A/B primer pool. TCRdb re-analysed the multiplex PCR reads in MiXCR, keeping a single row per CDR3 protein. The data show some 9,500 distinct CDR3 sequences, roughly 25% seen once. The CDR3 is 12 residues long. Germline V gene data show CDR1 as DFQATT and CDR2 as SNEGSKA (reference sequence). V was pared by 4 bases and J by 7 bases, with 6 bases of the junction left unmatched. TCR beta rearrangements were amplified from peripheral blood genomic DNA. The sequenced sample was blood. The TCR originated in a human donor in good health. The chain has TRBV20-1 and TRBJ1-2; TRBD1 matches 7 bases. For the CDR3, the DNA is TGCAGTGCTAAAGAAGGGGGCGGTGGCTACACCTTC. Translated: CSAKEGGGGYTF.